The present TCR beta chain was sequenced within a study of shared T cell receptors in the human thymus. After removal of 8 bases from V and 5 bases from J, the junction contained 19 bases not matched to a gene. The CDR3 runs 17 residues. Germline values: CDR1 MNHEY, CDR2 SMNVEV (reference sequence). Generated by immunoSEQ multiplex PCR, the TCRdb table keeps only in-frame clones and is missing some. The sample lists 500,000 to 550,000 clones; around 82% were seen once. A further study also used this sample, focusing on human thymus T cells. That study reports: Donors consisted of healthy Finnish infants (having corrective surgery for congenital heart defects). Resections that were taken during corrective heart surgery supplied the thymus tissue. Repertoires from thymus and blood appeared to show biased V and J gene usage. Related work showed strongly overlapping thymic repertoires across unrelated individuals.

Sequences were obtained from thymocytes. The receptor's source is a boy younger than two with a congenital heart defect. This chain connects TRBV27 to TRBJ2-7, with 9 positions matching TRBD2. The CDR3 nucleotides are TGTGCCAGCCTACCCGGGGAAGGTAGCGGGAGTAGGAACGAGCAGTACTTC. Amino acids: CASLPGEGSGSRNEQYF.